These 18 T cell receptor beta chains share one sample of origin, sequenced in a study of a mutant IDH1 vaccine in newly diagnosed glioma. Antigen specificity for these receptors is unknown. Time point meaning: week 47, end of study. The vaccine gave 300 ug of a 20-mer mutant IDH1 peptide subcutaneously per dose. Sequencing used immunoSEQ multiplex PCR; TCRdb keeps in-frame clones, though not all of them. Here the sample spans roughly 25,000 clones, 82% being singletons. This material consisted of PBMCs, taken from a glioma patient whose treatment included an IDH1 peptide vaccine. The receptors here all came from a man between 40 and 49 years old with glioma. Some clones in this sample may be carry-over from other donors' samples.

This clone was counted once. The chain carries TRBV7-2 and TRBJ2-7; the D gene is possibly TRBD2 (6 bases). This CDR3 is built from 14 residues. Germline values: CDR1 SGHTA, CDR2 FQGNSA. V shed 1 base and J shed 2 bases, with 9 bases lying between them. CDR3 amino acids: CASSLGRTTYEQYF. The DNA for the CDR3 is TGTGCCAGCAGCTTAGGTCGGACTACCTACGAGCAGTACTTC.

The V and J genes are TRBV10-3 and TRBJ1-2, with a weak D call TRBD1 (5 bases). V was clipped by 4 bases and J by 0 bases, with 15 bases between them. The CDR3 covers 16 residues. Germline V lookup: CDR1 ENHRY, CDR2 SYGVKD. For the CDR3, the DNA is TGTGCCATCAGTGTTTCTGGGGACGGAACTAACTATGGCTACACCTTC. Protein sequence: CAISVSGDGTNYGYTF.

The V gene is TRBV6-1, the J gene TRBJ1-2, with TRBD1 identical over 11 bases. The trim removed 0 bases at V and 8 bases at J, leaving 17 bases unmatched. Germline lookup yields CDR1 MNHNS and CDR2 SASEGT. The CDR3 spans 19 residues. CDR3 residues: CASSEAGPGQGVTYGGYTF. CDR3 sequence (DNA): TGTGCCAGCAGTGAAGCGGGACCGGGACAGGGGGTTACCTACGGGGGCTACACCTTC.

This rearrangement joins TRBV27 to TRBJ1-1, with D unclear. This CDR3 is 15 amino acids long. CDR1 is MNHEY, CDR2 SMNVEV, per germline (reference sequence). V was cut by 5 bases and J by 1 base, with 14 bases left in between. Here the CDR3 reads CASSPGEYGNTEAFF. For the CDR3, the DNA is TGTGCCAGCAGTCCCGGAGAATACGGGAACACTGAAGCTTTCTTT.

This chain links TRBV4-3 with TRBJ2-7; D uncertain. The V end was cut by 1 base, the J end by 0 bases, with 7 bases between. Germline lookup yields CDR1 LGHNA and CDR2 YSLEER. This CDR3 spans 14 amino acids. Here the CDR3 reads CASSQGPRSYEQYF. The CDR3 DNA reads as TGCGCCAGCAGCCAAGGGCCTCGCTCCTACGAGCAGTACTTC.

The rearrangement links TRBV10-3 to TRBJ2-2, with TRBD2 matching over 10 bases. The V gene end was trimmed by 10 bases and the J gene end by 4 bases; junction bases not matched to a gene: 15. This CDR3 region has 17 residues. In germline, CDR1 is ENHRY, CDR2 SYGVKD. The chain's CDR3 is CATSGGAGGPSTGELFF. CDR3 coding DNA: TGTGCCACCTCAGGGGGAGCGGGGGGGCCAAGCACCGGGGAGCTGTTTTTT.

This chain links TRBV15 with TRBJ1-4; 7 bases map to TRBD1. With 0 bases clipped from V and 13 bases from J, the junction kept 8 bases outside the gene matches. Germline values: CDR1 LNHNV, CDR2 YYDKDF (reference sequence). CDR3 length: 14 residues. The CDR3 sequence is CATSRDLAGQILFF. The CDR3 DNA sequence: TGTGCCACCAGCAGAGATCTCGCGGGACAGATACTGTTTTTT.

This clone turned up a few times. The V call is TRBV15, the J call TRBJ1-6; D not resolved. This CDR3 spans 14 amino acids. Germline CDR1 reads LNHNV; CDR2 reads YYDKDF (reference sequence). V lost 0 bases and J lost 9, with 9 bases in between. The CDR3 DNA is TGTGCCACCAGCAGAGACACTTCCATTTCACCCCTCCACTTT. Protein: CATSRDTSISPLHF.

The chain combines TRBV30 with TRBJ2-7; D tentatively fits TRBD1 or TRBD2 (5 bases each). The CDR3 extends over 14 amino acids. Germline V gene sequence: CDR1 GTSNPN, CDR2 SVGIG (reference sequence). The ends were cut back, 2 bases at V and 3 bases at J, with 14 bases in the middle. This chain's CDR3 is CAWSFFEGIYEQYF. The CDR3 region has the DNA TGTGCCTGGAGTTTTTTCGAGGGGATCTACGAGCAGTACTTC. Looking up the rest from reference TRBV30 and TRBJ2-7 gives the full variable domain: SQTIHQWPATLVQPVGSPLSLECTVEGTSNPNLYWYRQAAGRGLQLLFYSVGIGQISSEVPQNLSASRPQDRQFILSSKKLLLSDSGFYLCAWSFFEGIYEQYFGPGTRLTVT.

The rearrangement links TRBV7-2 to TRBJ1-4; D call uncertain. V lost 4 bases and J 8 bases, leaving 20 bases between the germline ends. This CDR3 contains 16 residues. Germline assignment: CDR1 SGHTA and CDR2 FQGNSA. CDR3 protein: CASSSGRRQRWEKLFF. CDR3 DNA: TGTGCCAGCAGCTCTGGCAGGAGACAACGGTGGGAAAAACTGTTTTTT. The complete variable domain, with remaining parts taken from reference TRBV7-2 and TRBJ1-4, reads GAGVSQSPSNKVTEKGKDVELRCDPISGHTALYWYRQSLGQGLEFLIYFQGNSAPDKSGLPSDRFSAERTGGSVSTLTIQRTQQEDSAVYLCASSSGRRQRWEKLFFGSGTQLSVL.

The V call is TRBV7-9, the J call TRBJ1-6, with 7 bases lining up with TRBD1. CDR1 is SEHNR and CDR2 is FQNEAQ in the germline V gene (reference sequence). The CDR3 runs to 15 residues. Trimming cost V 0 bases and J 5 bases; bases outside gene matches: 1. This chain's CDR3 is CASSLAGTDNSPLHF. CDR3 DNA sequence: TGTGCCAGCAGCTTAGCCGGGACAGATAATTCACCCCTCCACTTT.

The V and J genes are TRBV10-3 and TRBJ2-5, with D perhaps matching TRBD2 (5 bases). The V end lost 0 bases, the J end lost 2 bases, and 7 bases lay between the germline ends. The CDR3 has 14 residues. Germline V gene data show CDR1 as ENHRY and CDR2 as SYGVKD. CDR3 sequence (DNA): TGTGCCATCAGTGAGTCGAGGGCACAAGAGACCCAGTACTTC. Its translation: CAISESRAQETQYF.

The chain couples TRBV2 to TRBJ1-1, with unresolved D. V was cut by 6 bases and J by 11 bases, with 19 bases left in between. Germline CDR1 is SNHLY and CDR2 is FYNNEI. The CDR3 loop spans 13 amino acids. The CDR3 spells CASSEVARVRAFF. For the CDR3, the DNA is TGTGCCAGCAGCGAGGTCGCCCGGGTAAGGGCTTTCTTT.

J is TRBJ1-5 and V is TRBV4-1; D gene ambiguous. Germline-derived CDR1 and CDR2 are MGHRA and YSYEKL. The ends were cut back, 4 bases at V and 0 bases at J, with 16 bases in the middle. CDR3 size: 17 residues. The DNA of the CDR3 is TGCGCCAGCAGCCCGCAAAGCGGCTTACTTAGCAATCAGCCCCAGCATTTT. This sequence encodes CASSPQSGLLSNQPQHF.

The rearrangement links TRBV2 to TRBJ1-5; D ambiguous. V was clipped by 4 bases and J by 3 bases, with 7 bases between them. Germline lookup yields CDR1 SNHLY and CDR2 FYNNEI. This CDR3 contains 13 residues. The CDR3 spells CASSAQVNQPQHF. In DNA, the CDR3 is TGTGCCAGCAGTGCCCAGGTCAATCAGCCCCAGCATTTT.

The chain has TRBV2 and TRBJ1-4; maybe TRBD1 (6 bases). Germline CDR1 and CDR2: SNHLY and FYNNEI. There are 14 residues in the CDR3. The V end was cut by 5 bases, the J end by 8 bases, with 15 bases between. The DNA of the CDR3 is TGTGCCAGCAGTCTGGGACAAACGTGGGAAAAACTGTTTTTT. It is translated as CASSLGQTWEKLFF.

The gene calls are TRBV19 and TRBJ2-2; D may correspond to TRBD1 or TRBD2 (6 bases each). This CDR3 comprises 12 residues. CDR1 and CDR2 from the germline V gene are LNHDA and SQIVND (reference sequence). Trimming pared 9 bases from V and 6 bases from J, leaving 11 bases between. The CDR3 sequence is CASLRGAGELFF. The CDR3 region has the DNA TGTGCCAGCTTGAGGGGGGCCGGGGAGCTGTTTTTT.

The gene calls are TRBV29-1 and TRBJ2-1, with D possibly TRBD2 on 6 matching bases. Deletions cut 5 bases from V and 4 bases from J, with 12 bases between. This CDR3 comprises 13 residues. Germline values: CDR1 SQVTM, CDR2 ANQGSEA. The CDR3 coding sequence is TGCAGCGTTTTGGACTACCGGTACAATGAGCAGTTCTTC. Its translation: CSVLDYRYNEQFF.